This is a list of T cell receptor beta chains from one sample in a study of cytomegalovirus exposure and HLA in healthy donors. TCRdb's table, derived via immunoSEQ multiplex PCR, lists solely in-frame clones and lacks some. The table shows roughly 160,000 clones, with around 78% occurring only once. Sample: PBMCs. The receptors come from a woman in her 50s in good health and CMV-seropositive. The CDR3 runs from the conserved cysteine through the conserved F or W. D genes are given only for firm matches. Where a row states a size, it is once, few, many or the class of an expanded clone; other rows omit it.

>TRBV7-2|NA|TRBD1|TRBJ1-5
TGTGCCAGCACCCAGGACAGGGCGTTAGGACAGCCCCAGCATTTT
CASTQDRALGQPQHF
>TRBV12-5|NA|NA|TRBJ1-1
TGTGCTAGTGGTTTGATCAGGACATCTTCCATGAACACTGAAGCTTTCTTT
CASGLIRTSSMNTEAFF
>TRBV7-9|NA|NA|TRBJ2-2
TGTGCCAGCAGCTTACAGGGCAATACTGGCGGGGAGCTGTTTTTT
CASSLQGNTGGELFF
>TRBV10-3|NA|TRBD2|TRBJ2-7
TGTGCCATCAGTGACTGGACTAGCGAATTCTACGAGCAGTACTTC
CAISDWTSEFYEQYF
>TRBV5-5|NA|NA|TRBJ1-1
TGTGCCAGCAGCCAAGAAGCTTTCTTT
CASSQEAFF
>TRBV18|once|TRBD2|TRBJ2-3
TGTGCCAGCTCCCGGCTTGGTGGGAGGGCAGATACGCAGTATTTT
CASSRLGGRADTQYF
>TRBV19|NA|TRBD1|TRBJ1-1
TGTGCCAGTAACGCACAGGGGACTGAAGCTTTCTTT
CASNAQGTEAFF
>TRBV19|NA|NA|TRBJ2-3
TGTGCCAGTAGTATAGAGAGTAGTGGAGATACGCAGTATTTT
CASSIESSGDTQYF
>TRBV28|few|NA|TRBJ1-1
TGTGCCAGCAGCGACCACGAGGGGAACACTGAAGCTTTCTTT
CASSDHEGNTEAFF
>TRBV25-1|few|TRBD2|TRBJ2-1
TGTGCCAGCAGTCACGCGGGACTATACAATGAGCAGTTCTTC
CASSHAGLYNEQFF
>TRBV18|NA|TRBD1|TRBJ2-2
TGTGCCAGCTCACGCGGACAGGGAGGCACCGGGGAGCTGTTTTTT
CASSRGQGGTGELFF
>TRBV5-5|NA|NA|TRBJ1-2
TGTGCCAGCAGCTTGGCAGGTTCCTATGGCTACACCTTC
CASSLAGSYGYTF
>TRBV5-6|NA|TRBD2|TRBJ2-1
TGTGCCAGCAGCCTGGGACTAGCGGGAGGAAATGAGCAGTTCTTC
CASSLGLAGGNEQFF
>TRBV5-4|few|NA|TRBJ2-3
TGTGCCAGCAGCCCCCGTCAGGATACGCAGTATTTT
CASSPRQDTQYF
>TRBV27|NA|NA|TRBJ2-5
TGTGCCAGCAGTAATCTACGAGGGCAGTACTTC
CASSNLRGQYF
>TRBV2|NA|NA|TRBJ2-5
TGTGCCAGCAGAAGGAGAGTCGTACAAGAGACCCAGTACTTC
CASRRRVVQETQYF
>TRBV7-9|NA|NA|TRBJ1-6
TGTGCCAGCAGCTTAGCGCTGGGGGTGGGGGGGAATTCACCCCTCCACTTT
CASSLALGVGGNSPLHF
>TRBV19|NA|NA|TRBJ2-3
TGTGCCAGTAGTAGGAGCGGCCCTAGCACAGATACGCAGTATTTT
CASSRSGPSTDTQYF
>TRBV15|NA|TRBD1|TRBJ1-1
TGTGCCACCAGCAGAGATGCAGGGGGCGCGTACACTGAAGCTTTCTTT
CATSRDAGGAYTEAFF
>TRBV6-1|NA|NA|TRBJ2-2
TGTGCCAGCAGTTCCCCACTGAACACCGGGGAGCTGTTTTTT
CASSSPLNTGELFF
>TRBV6-6|NA|NA|TRBJ2-5
TGTGCCAGCAGTTACTCGTCAGCAAGAGGGACCCAGTACTTC
CASSYSSARGTQYF
>TRBV14|NA|NA|TRBJ2-3
TGTGCCAGCAGCCCCCTAAGAACAGATACGCAGTATTTT
CASSPLRTDTQYF
>TRBV28|NA|TRBD1|TRBJ2-2
TGTGCCAGCAGGACAGGGTATCCCACCGGGGAGCTGTTTTTT
CASRTGYPTGELFF
>TRBV19|few|NA|TRBJ2-3
TGTGCCAGTAGCCGAGAGATCACAGATACGCAGTATTTT
CASSREITDTQYF
>TRBV11-3|NA|TRBD2|TRBJ2-5
TGTGCCAGCAGCTTAGGAGGACTAGCGGAAGAGACCCAGTACTTC
CASSLGGLAEETQYF
>TRBV7-9|NA|NA|TRBJ2-5
TGTGCCAGCAGTCTAGGGGGTGGGGAGACCCAGTACTTC
CASSLGGGETQYF
>TRBV4-1|NA|NA|TRBJ1-4
TGCGCCAGCAGCCAAGATGCGGGGGGGGGAGGCGAAAAACTGTTTTTT
CASSQDAGGGGEKLFF
>TRBV19|NA|TRBD2|TRBJ2-4
TGTGCCAGTAGTATGGGGACTAGCGGGAGGGCCGTAAACATTCAGTACTTC
CASSMGTSGRAVNIQYF
>TRBV5-1|NA|NA|TRBJ1-4
TGCGCCAGCAGCTTTGCGGGGGAAACTAATGAAAAACTGTTTTTT
CASSFAGETNEKLFF
>TRBV6-4|few|NA|TRBJ1-5
TGTGCCAGCAGTGCAGAGGCATCTTATCAGCCCCAGCATTTT
CASSAEASYQPQHF
>TRBV2|NA|TRBD1|TRBJ2-3
TGTGCCAGCAGCCGGGACAGGGGGCGTACGGATACGCAGTATTTT
CASSRDRGRTDTQYF
>TRBV7-8|NA|NA|TRBJ1-5
TGTGCCAGCAGCTTAGCGGTACAAATAAATCAGCCCCAGCATTTT
CASSLAVQINQPQHF
>TRBV14|NA|NA|TRBJ1-1
TGTGCCAGCAGCCAAGATTCGTGGCAGGGTCAGCACACTGAAGCTTTCTTT
CASSQDSWQGQHTEAFF
>TRBV5-3|NA|NA|TRBJ2-7
TGTGCCAGTTCCTCCTTGACGGAGGAGTACGAGCAGTACTTC
CASSSLTEEYEQYF
>TRBV6-5|NA|TRBD2|TRBJ2-2
TGTGCCAGCAGTTACCTAGCGGAGAACACCGGGGAGCTGTTTTTT
CASSYLAENTGELFF
>TRBV2|few|TRBD2|TRBJ2-2
TGTGCCAGCAGTCACCGCTTAACTAGCGGGGGGGCCCGGGAGCTGTTTTTT
CASSHRLTSGGARELFF
>TRBV19|NA|TRBD1|TRBJ1-1
TGTGCCAGTAACGGGGTCGGGACAGGGATTCGCACTGAAGCTTTCTTT
CASNGVGTGIRTEAFF
>TRBV6-6|once|TRBD1|TRBJ1-5
TGTGCCAGCCTCGACTTGACAGGGACTGGGAATCAGCCCCAGCATTTT
CASLDLTGTGNQPQHF
>TRBV9|NA|TRBD1|TRBJ2-5
TGTGCCAGCAGCGTAGCCCGTAACAGGGGAGAAGAGACCCAGTACTTC
CASSVARNRGEETQYF
>TRBV19|NA|NA|TRBJ2-7
TGTGCCAGTAGTATTTGGGGGGACGAGCAGTACTTC
CASSIWGDEQYF
>TRBV18|NA|TRBD1|TRBJ2-1
TGTGCCAGCTCACCCTTATCCGGACAGGGAAGAGTGAATGAGCAGTTCTTC
CASSPLSGQGRVNEQFF
>TRBV30|NA|NA|TRBJ2-6
TGTGCCTGGGCCTTATCTGGGGCCAACGGCCTGACTTTC
CAWALSGANGLTF
>TRBV6-5|once|TRBD1|TRBJ1-1
TGTGCCAGCAGGCCCCCCTGGACAGGGGCTGAAGCTTTCTTT
CASRPPWTGAEAFF
>TRBV11-2|NA|NA|TRBJ2-1
TGTGCCAGCAGCCGGGTAGTTTCCAGCTACAATGAGCAGTTCTTC
CASSRVVSSYNEQFF
>TRBV28|NA|TRBD1|TRBJ2-7
TGTGCCAGCAGTTTATTCAGGGGGCGATACGAGCAGTACTTC
CASSLFRGRYEQYF
>TRBV4-3|NA|NA|TRBJ1-1
TGCGCCAGCAGCCAAGATAACGGGATTGCTAGGTTTGCTTTCTTT
CASSQDNGIARFAFF
>TRBV19|NA|TRBD1|TRBJ1-1
TGTGCCAGTAGGGACAGGGGGCTAGAGAACACTGAAGCTTTCTTT
CASRDRGLENTEAFF
>TRBV9|NA|TRBD2|TRBJ2-1
TGTGCCAGCAGCGTAGGTCTAGCGGGAGGACTAGCTCGGGAGCAGTTCTTC
CASSVGLAGGLAREQFF
>TRBV28|NA|NA|TRBJ1-2
TGTGCCAGCAGACCGGGTGGCTATGGCTACACCTTC
CASRPGGYGYTF
>TRBV2|NA|NA|TRBJ2-4
TGTGCCAGCAGTGCCCTCTTTATCAAAAACAGTCAGTACTTC
CASSALFIKNSQYF
>TRBV21-1|NA|NA|TRBJ1-5
TGTGCCAGCAGCAAAGGTCCAAGTAAATGCCGGTATAGCAATCAGCCCCAGCATTTT
CASSKGPSKCRYSNQPQHF
>TRBV7-9|few|TRBD1|TRBJ1-5
TGTGCCAGCAGCCCACAGGGGGCAGGCAATCAGCCCCAGCATTTT
CASSPQGAGNQPQHF
>TRBV7-2|NA|NA|TRBJ2-2
TGTGCCAGCAGCTTATATAGCGGAGCGAACACCGGGGAGCTGTTTTTT
CASSLYSGANTGELFF
>TRBV9|once|TRBD1|TRBJ1-1
TGTGCCAGCAGCGGGGACAGCTATGCGAACACTGAAGCTTTCTTT
CASSGDSYANTEAFF
>TRBV6-1|NA|TRBD1|TRBJ1-1
TGTGCCAGCAGTGGGACAGGGGAGTACACTGAAGCTTTCTTT
CASSGTGEYTEAFF
>TRBV2|NA|NA|TRBJ1-1
TGTGCCAGCAGGGAGCGGGGCACTGAAGCTTTCTTT
CASRERGTEAFF
>TRBV5-1|NA|TRBD1|TRBJ2-5
TGCGCCAGCAGCTTGACCGGGACAGGGGGCCAAGAGACCCAGTACTTC
CASSLTGTGGQETQYF
>TRBV6-1|NA|NA|TRBJ1-2
TGTGCCAGCAGTGAATGGCAGGATGAAGGCTACACCTTC
CASSEWQDEGYTF
>TRBV5-1|NA|TRBD1|TRBJ2-3
TGCGCCAGCAGCCCAGAGGGACAGCCGACCGGAGATACGCAGTATTTT
CASSPEGQPTGDTQYF